The clone carrying this T cell receptor (beta chain) was observed once. The table came from immunoSEQ multiplex PCR; TCRdb's copy has only in-frame clones and leaves some out. The sample consists of approximately 74,000 clones, approximately 84% of them appearing once. Germline V gene lookup returns CDR1 LNHDA and CDR2 SQIVND (reference sequence). This CDR3 is 15 amino acids long. Trimming took off 6 bases at V and 2 bases at J, with 14 bases between the two ends. This record belongs to a study of neoadjuvant anti-PD-1 for oral cavity cancer. The material was PBMCs, obtained before nivolumab (anti-PD-1) treatment. The receptor comes from a person between 40 and 85 years old with oral cavity squamous cell carcinoma. The V and J genes are TRBV19 and TRBJ1-3; D perhaps matches TRBD1 (6 bases). The CDR3: CASSTGTGTGNTIYF. The DNA for the CDR3 is TGTGCCAGTAGCACCGGAACAGGGACTGGAAACACCATATATTTT.